Below, one T cell receptor (beta chain) is given with its context. Its matching antigen is unknown. The sample originates from a study of blood T cells in healthy people across ages. Drawing of peripheral blood yielded 8.5 to 10 milliliters from each donor. Germline V gene data show CDR1 as MNHNS and CDR2 as SASEGT. This CDR3 comprises 12 residues. The V and J ends lost 2 bases and 7 bases respectively, with 8 bases between them. Study conclusions and caveats: Estimates based on one million T cells were treated as lower bounds.

The use of a sample-barcoded 5' primer and a J-beta primer mix characterized a second PCR of about 7 to 12 cycles. There were at least 3 million CDR3-containing paired-end reads obtained from each sample. TCRdb independently ran MiXCR on the 5' RACE reads; one entry per CDR3 protein. The data contain about 1,400,000 distinct CDR3 sequences, 42% of them singletons. The chain carries TRBV6-1 and TRBJ1-2, with a tentative D call TRBD1 (5 bases). This TCR derives from a woman between 18 and 29 years old in good health. Sequencing used blood. The CDR3 DNA sequence: TGTGCCAGCAGTGAATCCAGGGCTGGCTACACCTTC. Encoded protein: CASSESRAGYTF.